A single sample is the source of the 7 T cell receptor beta chains below, sequenced in a study of beta chain features in type 1 diabetes. The sequenced template was cDNA made from the entire isolated RNA. Produced via immunoSEQ multiplex PCR; TCRdb's table is partial and in-frame only. This sample has 330,000 or so clones; around a fifth occur once, and the top ten carry 0.044%. The sample consisted of naive CD4+ T cells from blood. The receptors come from a woman aged 18-35 years in good health.

This chain connects TRBV10-3 to TRBJ2-5; 8 bases map to TRBD1. This CDR3 is built from 13 residues. CDR1 ENHRY and CDR2 SYGVKD come from the germline V gene. V was pared by 10 bases and J by 2 bases, with 6 bases of the junction left unmatched. CDR3 sequence: CATRDRLQETQYF. CDR3 nucleotide sequence: TGTGCCACCCGGGACAGGCTACAAGAGACCCAGTACTTC.

The rearrangement uses TRBV30 and TRBJ1-6, with D possibly TRBD1 on 5 matching bases. V gave up 3 bases and J gave up 8 bases, with 11 bases separating them. The germline V gene has CDR1 GTSNPN and CDR2 SVGIG (reference sequence). The CDR3 totals 13 residues. The CDR3 loop reads CAWSRDFDSPLHF. The CDR3 nucleotides read TGTGCCTGGAGCCGGGACTTCGATTCACCCCTCCACTTT.

This clone appeared a few times. The V and J genes are TRBV7-9 and TRBJ2-7, with 8 positions matching TRBD2. Per the germline V gene, CDR1 is SEHNR and CDR2 is FQNEAQ (reference sequence). J was trimmed by 4 bases and V by 4 bases; bases with no gene match: 9. CDR3 length: 15 residues. CDR3 loop: CASSSPRGLAYEQYF. Written as DNA, the CDR3 is TGTGCCAGCAGCTCCCCTCGAGGACTAGCTTACGAGCAGTACTTC.

The rearrangement uses TRBV25-1 and TRBJ2-5; 7 bases align to TRBD2. The trim removed 5 bases at V and 3 bases at J, leaving 9 bases unmatched. The CDR3 sequence is 15 residues long. Germline CDR1 reads MGHDK; CDR2 reads SYGVNS. CDR3 nucleotide sequence: TGTGCCAGCAGTCCCCATCTAGCGGCTAAAGAGACCCAGTACTTC. Amino acids: CASSPHLAAKETQYF.

This clone appeared a few times. The genes are TRBV7-9 and TRBJ1-3, with D perhaps matching TRBD1 (5 bases). The CDR3 runs 15 residues. The V gene's germline CDR1 is SEHNR and CDR2 FQNEAQ (reference sequence). V was clipped by 3 bases and J by 4 bases, with 13 bases between them. CDR3 nucleotides: TGTGCCAGCAGCTTCGGCAGGGTGGCGGGAAACACCATATATTTT. The encoded protein is CASSFGRVAGNTIYF.

As regards this clone: The same CDR3 arises from other DNA sequences in this sample as well. The chain recombines TRBV7-2 with TRBJ2-5; tentatively, D is TRBD1 (6 bases). The CDR3 totals 13 residues. The ends were cut back, 5 bases at V and 2 bases at J, with 9 bases in the middle. CDR1 and CDR2 from the germline V gene are SGHTA and FQGNSA. CDR3 nucleotides: TGTGCCAGCAGCCGCGACAGGCAAGAGACCCAGTACTTC. The encoded protein is CASSRDRQETQYF.

This clone was observed a handful of times. The chain uses TRBV11-2 and TRBJ2-1; possibly TRBD1 for D (7 bases). CDR1 SGHAT and CDR2 FQNNGV come from the germline V gene. V shed 5 bases and J shed 1 base, with 15 bases lying between them. The CDR3 length is 16 residues. The CDR3 bases are TGTGCCAGCAGCATAATGACAGGGAGGTCCTACAATGAGCAGTTCTTC. Its translation: CASSIMTGRSYNEQFF.